One sample yielded the 15 T cell receptor beta chains listed below, sequenced in a study of T cell responses to AZD1222 COVID-19 vaccine (dated by TCRdb to 2020 to 2022). Libraries were prepared through the immunoSEQ multiplex PCR assay. Imported from immuneACCESS, the table was reduced by TCRdb to in-frame sequences with V and J called. These copies leave out some clones; in studies compared against another copy, an unresolved V gene accounts for under half, and the cause of the remainder is not known. The sample table shows approximately 150,000 clones, and approximately 87% are seen once. 1.5% to 2% of the sample rests with the top ten. This specimen's time point label, interpreted: about 28 days (+/-7) after the second vaccine dose. The material was peripheral blood, obtained 28 days after the second AZD1222 dose. The origin of the receptors is an adult who received the AZD1222 COVID-19 vaccine.

The gene calls are TRBV7-9 and TRBJ2-2, with TRBD1 identical over 11 bases. The CDR3 has 15 residues. The V gene end was trimmed by 5 bases and the J gene end by 5 bases; junction bases not matched to a gene: 4. Germline CDR1 SEHNR, CDR2 FQNEAQ (reference sequence). The chain's CDR3 is CASSRTGGRTGELFF. CDR3 coding DNA: TGTGCCAGCAGCCGGACAGGGGGCCGGACCGGGGAGCTGTTTTTT.

Comment on this clone: Other DNA sequences in this sample translate to the same CDR3. This chain links TRBV9 with TRBJ2-3, with no clear D. Germline loops: CDR1 SGDLS, CDR2 YYNGEE. CDR3 size: 12 residues. V gave up 0 bases and J gave up 5 bases, with 4 bases separating them. The CDR3 nucleotides are TGTGCCAGCAGCGTAGGGGGAGATACGCAGTATTTT. It is translated as CASSVGGDTQYF.

J is TRBJ2-1 and V is TRBV5-1; no clear D gene. V was pared by 4 bases and J by 8 bases, with 13 bases between. CDR1 is SGHRS, CDR2 YFSETQ, per germline. The CDR3 spans 13 residues. The CDR3 nucleotides are TGCGCCAGCAGCAAGTCGGCGTCCGATGAGCAGTTCTTC. This translates into CASSKSASDEQFF.

The chain is built from TRBV28 and TRBJ2-1; no clear D. V lost 6 bases, J lost 0 bases, and 15 bases lay in between. Germline lookup yields CDR1 MDHEN and CDR2 SYDVKM. The CDR3 runs 16 residues. The CDR3 loop reads CASSPYQVSSYNEQFF. CDR3 in DNA: TGTGCCAGCAGCCCCTATCAGGTGAGCTCCTACAATGAGCAGTTCTTC.

The count of this clone is one. The gene calls are TRBV6-2 or TRBV6-3 and TRBJ2-1, with D possibly matching TRBD1 (5 bases). CDR3 length equals 14 residues. The V end was cut by 4 bases, the J end by 0 bases, with 7 bases between. Looked up from germline, CDR1 is MNHEY and CDR2 is SVGEGT. CDR3 DNA: TGTGCCAGCAGTTCCCAGGGCTCCTACAATGAGCAGTTCTTC. Translating gives CASSSQGSYNEQFF.

V is TRBV7-3 and J is TRBJ2-2, with D perhaps matching TRBD1 (6 bases). Trimming removed 1 base from V and 0 bases from J, with 12 bases in between. This CDR3 has 17 amino acids. Germline V gene lookup returns CDR1 SGHTA and CDR2 FQGTGA. CDR3 in DNA: TGTGCCAGCAGCTTAAGACCCGGACAGTCGAACACCGGGGAGCTGTTTTTT. Its translation is CASSLRPGQSNTGELFF.

V usage is TRBV5-5 and J usage is TRBJ2-3; D is perhaps TRBD2 (6 bases). Germline V gene data show CDR1 as SGHKS and CDR2 as YYEKEE (reference sequence). V was cut by 2 bases and J by 3 bases, with 13 bases left in between. CDR3 size: 15 residues. The CDR3, as DNA: TGTGCCAGCAGCTTTTCGGGAGTGATTACAGATACGCAGTATTTT. Encoded protein: CASSFSGVITDTQYF.

This clone occurred a few times. The chain links TRBV13 to TRBJ2-5; 9 bases agree with TRBD1. CDR3 length: 16 amino acids. V shed 5 bases and J 5 bases; nucleotides not matched to a gene: 12. Germline V gene data show CDR1 as PRHDT and CDR2 as FYEKMQ (reference sequence). Here the CDR3 reads CASSNRQGGKSETQYF. The CDR3 nucleotides read TGTGCCAGCAGCAACCGACAGGGGGGTAAATCGGAGACCCAGTACTTC.

V gene TRBV11-2 combines with J gene TRBJ2-7; 8 bases line up with TRBD1. Unmatched junction bases numbered 4, after V lost 6 bases and J lost 0 bases. Germline assignment: CDR1 SGHAT and CDR2 FQNNGV. The CDR3 is made up of 14 amino acids. This CDR3 is CASSSGTGSYEQYF. The CDR3 bases are TGTGCCAGCAGTTCCGGGACAGGCTCCTACGAGCAGTACTTC.

The table lists this clone with a count of one. V is TRBV24-1 and J is TRBJ2-3, with D uncertain. The V gene lost 2 bases and the J gene lost 0 bases, with 11 bases spanning the gap. Per germline, CDR1 KGHDR and CDR2 SFDVKD. The CDR3 runs to 16 residues. CDR3 loop: CATSDSVAPSTDTQYF. DNA for the CDR3: TGTGCCACCAGTGATTCCGTCGCCCCTAGCACAGATACGCAGTATTTT.

V gene TRBV3-1 (or the pseudogene TRBV3-2) combines with J gene TRBJ1-1; no clear D gene. The CDR3 sequence is 15 residues long. Germline loops: CDR1 LGHDT, CDR2 YNNKEL (reference sequence). The ends were cut back, 4 bases at V and 1 base at J, with 13 bases in the middle. The CDR3 loop is CASSPRVLPNTEAFF. As DNA, the CDR3 is TGTGCCAGCAGCCCCCGCGTGTTGCCGAACACTGAAGCTTTCTTT.

The rearrangement links TRBV5-4 to TRBJ2-1, with 9 positions matching TRBD2. The germline CDR1 and CDR2 sequences are SGHNT and YYREEE (reference sequence). V shed 0 bases and J 15 bases; nucleotides not matched to a gene: 10. This CDR3 is built from 14 residues. The CDR3 sequence: CASSLDLTSGGWFF. As DNA, the CDR3 is TGTGCCAGCAGCTTGGATTTGACTAGCGGAGGATGGTTCTTC.

This clone occurred a few times. The DNA for the CDR3 is TGTGCCAGCAGTTACAAAACACAGGGTACTAGGGAAAAACTGTTTTTT. It is translated as CASSYKTQGTREKLFF. This chain uses TRBV6-5 with TRBJ1-4; a possible D gene is TRBD1 (6 bases). The germline V and J ends were trimmed by 2 bases and 8 bases, with 18 bases remaining between them. CDR1 and CDR2 (germline): MNHEY, SVGAGI. The CDR3 is 16 amino acids.

This clone came up a few times. The CDR3 region is CASSPETGDYEQYV. Here the CDR3 DNA reads TGTGCCAGCAGCCCCGAGACAGGAGATTACGAGCAGTACGTC. The chain links TRBV7-9 to TRBJ2-7; tentative D call: TRBD1 (6 bases). The CDR3 consists of 14 residues. V gave up 5 bases and J gave up 4 bases, with 15 bases separating them. Germline CDR1 and CDR2: SEHNR and FQNEAQ (reference sequence).

This chain joins TRBV9 and TRBJ2-3, with D possibly called TRBD1 or TRBD2 (5 bases each). V gave up 4 bases and J gave up 3 bases, with 12 bases separating them. CDR3 length: 14 residues. Germline loops: CDR1 SGDLS, CDR2 YYNGEE. The CDR3 here is CASSPPGQTDTQYF. The DNA for the CDR3 is TGTGCCAGCAGCCCGCCGGGGCAAACAGATACGCAGTATTTT.